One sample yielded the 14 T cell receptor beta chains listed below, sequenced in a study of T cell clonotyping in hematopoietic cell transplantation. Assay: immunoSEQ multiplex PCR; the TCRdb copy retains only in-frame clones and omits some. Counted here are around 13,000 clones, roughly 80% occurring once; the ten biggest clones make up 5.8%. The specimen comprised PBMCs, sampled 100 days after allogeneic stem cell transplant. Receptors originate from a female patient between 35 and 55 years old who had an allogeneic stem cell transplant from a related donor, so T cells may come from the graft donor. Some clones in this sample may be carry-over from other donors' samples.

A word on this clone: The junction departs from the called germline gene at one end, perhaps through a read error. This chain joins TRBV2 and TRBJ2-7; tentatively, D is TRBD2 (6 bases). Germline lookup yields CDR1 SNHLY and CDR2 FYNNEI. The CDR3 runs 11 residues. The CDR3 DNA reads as TGTGCCAGCGGGGGTGGCATAGCGGCCTCCTTC. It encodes CASGGGIAASF.

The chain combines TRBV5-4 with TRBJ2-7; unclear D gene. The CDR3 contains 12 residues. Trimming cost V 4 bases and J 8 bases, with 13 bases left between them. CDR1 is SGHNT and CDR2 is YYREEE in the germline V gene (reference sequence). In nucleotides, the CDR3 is TGTGCCAGCAGCCTGGACCATGCCCAGCAGTACTTC. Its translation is CASSLDHAQQYF.

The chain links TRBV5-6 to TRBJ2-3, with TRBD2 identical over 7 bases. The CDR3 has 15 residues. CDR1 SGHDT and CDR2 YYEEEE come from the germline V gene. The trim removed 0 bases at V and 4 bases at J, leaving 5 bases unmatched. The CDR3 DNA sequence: TGTGCCAGCAGCTTGGGCCTAGCGGAAGCAGATACGCAGTATTTT. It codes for CASSLGLAEADTQYF.

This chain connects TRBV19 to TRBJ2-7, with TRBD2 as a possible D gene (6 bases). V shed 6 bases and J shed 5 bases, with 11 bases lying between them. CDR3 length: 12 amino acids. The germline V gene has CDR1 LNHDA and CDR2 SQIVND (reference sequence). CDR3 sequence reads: CASSPGGDEQYF. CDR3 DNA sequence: TGTGCCAGTAGCCCCGGAGGGGACGAGCAGTACTTC.

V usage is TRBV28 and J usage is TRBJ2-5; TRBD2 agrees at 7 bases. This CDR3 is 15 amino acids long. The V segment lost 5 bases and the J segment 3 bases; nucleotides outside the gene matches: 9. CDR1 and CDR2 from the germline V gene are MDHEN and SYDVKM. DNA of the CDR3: TGTGCCAGCAGTACCCCGTCTAGCGGAGAAGAGACCCAGTACTTC. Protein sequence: CASSTPSSGEETQYF.

CDR3 in DNA: TGTGCCAGCAGCCCCACGGGGTTTGATAATGAAAAACTGTTTTTT. Amino acid sequence: CASSPTGFDNEKLFF. The rearrangement links TRBV7-8 to TRBJ1-4, with D hard to call. CDR1 SGHVS and CDR2 FQNEAQ come from the germline V gene. The length of the CDR3 is 15 residues. Between the trimmed V and J ends, which lost 5 bases and 4 bases, there was a span of 14 bases.

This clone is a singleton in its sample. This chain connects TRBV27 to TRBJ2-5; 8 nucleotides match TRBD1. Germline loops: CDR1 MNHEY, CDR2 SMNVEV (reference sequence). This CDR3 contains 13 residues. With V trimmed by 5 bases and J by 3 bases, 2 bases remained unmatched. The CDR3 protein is CASSHRGEETQYF. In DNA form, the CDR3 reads TGTGCCAGCAGTCACAGGGGGGAAGAGACCCAGTACTTC.

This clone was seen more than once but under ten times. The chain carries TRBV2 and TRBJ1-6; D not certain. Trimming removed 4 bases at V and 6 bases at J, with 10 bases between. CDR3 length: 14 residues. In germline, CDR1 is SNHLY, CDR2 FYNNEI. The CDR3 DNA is TGTGCCAGCAGTGTCCTAGGGATTAATTCACCCCTCCACTTT. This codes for CASSVLGINSPLHF.

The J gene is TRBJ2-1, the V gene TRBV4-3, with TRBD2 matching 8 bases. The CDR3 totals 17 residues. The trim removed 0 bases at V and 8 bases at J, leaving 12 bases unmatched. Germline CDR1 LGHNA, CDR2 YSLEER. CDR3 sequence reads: CASSQDGGGTRWDEQFF. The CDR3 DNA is TGCGCCAGCAGCCAAGACGGAGGCGGGACTAGATGGGATGAGCAGTTCTTC.

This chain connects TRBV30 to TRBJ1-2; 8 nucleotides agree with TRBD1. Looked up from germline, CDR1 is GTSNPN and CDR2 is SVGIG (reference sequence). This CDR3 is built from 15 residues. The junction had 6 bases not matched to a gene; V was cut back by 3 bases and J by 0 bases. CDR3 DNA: TGTGCCTGGAGACTTGGGACAGGAGCTAACTATGGCTACACCTTC. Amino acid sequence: CAWRLGTGANYGYTF. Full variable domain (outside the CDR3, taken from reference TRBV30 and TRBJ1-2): SQTIHQWPATLVQPVGSPLSLECTVEGTSNPNLYWYRQAAGRGLQLLFYSVGIGQISSEVPQNLSASRPQDRQFILSSKKLLLSDSGFYLCAWRLGTGANYGYTFGSGTRLTVV.

CDR3 coding DNA: TGCGCCAGCAGCTTGGCGGGGGGGTTTAATGAAAAACTGTTTTTT. Translating gives CASSLAGGFNEKLFF. V and J are TRBV5-1 and TRBJ1-4; D is perhaps TRBD1 (5 bases). V gave up 0 bases and J gave up 4 bases, with 10 bases separating them. CDR1 and CDR2 (germline): SGHRS, YFSETQ. The CDR3 is made up of 15 amino acids.

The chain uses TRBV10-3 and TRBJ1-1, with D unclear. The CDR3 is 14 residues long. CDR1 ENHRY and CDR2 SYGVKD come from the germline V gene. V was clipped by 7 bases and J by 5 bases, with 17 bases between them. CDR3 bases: TGTGCCATCACTAAAAATAGCTTGGGGACTGAAGCTTTCTTT. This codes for CAITKNSLGTEAFF.

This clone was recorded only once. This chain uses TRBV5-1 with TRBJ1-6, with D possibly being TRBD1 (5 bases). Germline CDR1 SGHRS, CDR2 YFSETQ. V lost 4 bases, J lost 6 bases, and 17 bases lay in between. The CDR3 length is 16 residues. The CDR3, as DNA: TGCGCCAGCAGCCTTCAACCGACGGGGGGTAATTCACCCCTCCACTTT. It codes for CASSLQPTGGNSPLHF.

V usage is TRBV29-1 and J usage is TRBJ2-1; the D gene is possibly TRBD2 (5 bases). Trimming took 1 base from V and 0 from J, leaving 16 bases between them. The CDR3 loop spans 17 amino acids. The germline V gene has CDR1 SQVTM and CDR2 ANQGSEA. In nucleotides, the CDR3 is TGCAGCGTTGAAGGGAGGTCAGCCGGTGGCTCCTACAATGAGCAGTTCTTC. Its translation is CSVEGRSAGGSYNEQFF.